Listed here are 6 T cell receptor beta chains from one sample, sequenced in a study of blood T cell repertoires in COVID-19. The method was immunoSEQ multiplex PCR; TCRdb's version includes in-frame clones alone and lacks a portion of them. The table lists some 70,000 clones, around 89% of them singletons, with approximately 6.3% in the top ten. Input material: peripheral blood. The receptors were sampled from a woman over 75 with active COVID-19.

The chain recombines TRBV5-1 with TRBJ2-5; weak D call: TRBD2 (6 bases). The V and J ends lost 7 bases and 4 bases respectively, with 20 bases between them. Germline-derived CDR1 and CDR2 are SGHRS and YFSETQ. The CDR3 extends over 15 amino acids. The CDR3 here is CASSRLPGGVETQYF. The CDR3 DNA reads TGCGCCAGCTCTCGGCTCCCCGGAGGGGTAGAGACCCAGTACTTC.

This clone was seen repeatedly, ten times or more. J is TRBJ2-1 and V is TRBV28, with 7 bases that match TRBD2. The CDR3 has 15 residues. V was clipped by 2 bases and J by 2 bases; unmatched bases: 3. The V gene's germline CDR1 is MDHEN and CDR2 SYDVKM. CDR3 loop: CASSLAGVAYNEQFF. The DNA of the CDR3 is TGTGCCAGCAGTTTAGCGGGAGTAGCCTACAATGAGCAGTTCTTC. Together with reference TRBV28 and TRBJ2-1, the CDR3 gives the full variable domain: DVKVTQSSRYLVKRTGEKVFLECVQDMDHENMFWYRQDPGLGLRLIYFSYDVKMKEKGDIPEGYSVSREKKERFSLILESASTNQTSMYLCASSLAGVAYNEQFFGPGTRLTVL.

The V call is TRBV15, the J call TRBJ2-3; 9 bases are shared with TRBD1. V shed 10 bases, J shed 0 bases, and the junction held 5 bases outside the gene matches. Germline CDR1 reads LNHNV; CDR2 reads YYDKDF (reference sequence). The CDR3 has 14 residues. CDR3 amino acids: CAKNGTGSTDTQYF. As DNA, the CDR3 is TGTGCCAAGAATGGGACAGGGAGCACAGATACGCAGTATTTT.

This chain joins TRBV7-2 and TRBJ2-1; D remains ambiguous. The CDR3 consists of 13 residues. From germline, CDR1 is SGHTA and CDR2 FQGNSA. Trimming removed 1 base at V and 9 bases at J, with 10 bases between. DNA of the CDR3: TGTGCCAGCAGCTTAGTCCACACGGGTGAGCAGTTCTTC. Encoded protein: CASSLVHTGEQFF.

J is TRBJ1-1 and V is TRBV6-2 or TRBV6-3, with D possibly TRBD1 on 6 matching bases. Germline loops: CDR1 MNHEY, CDR2 SVGEGT. V was clipped by 7 bases and J by 4 bases, with 16 bases between them. The CDR3 is made up of 14 amino acids. The chain's CDR3 is CASNPRAGVTEAFF. CDR3 DNA sequence: TGTGCCAGCAACCCCCGGGCAGGGGTCACTGAAGCTTTCTTT.

The chain recombines TRBV4-3 with TRBJ2-7; TRBD2 aligns across 12 bases. This CDR3 comprises 18 residues. Trimming at V came to 0 bases and at J to 2 bases, leaving 8 bases not matched to a gene. The germline V gene encodes CDR1 LGHNA and CDR2 YSLEER. The CDR3 DNA reads TGCGCCAGCAGCCAAGAAAGGCTAGCGGGAGGGGGTACCTACGAGCAGTACTTC. Its translation is CASSQERLAGGGTYEQYF.